Each of the 6 T cell receptor beta chains below was sequenced from the same sample in a study of T cells in Graves' hyperthyroidism and ophthalmopathy. What was amplified from RNA transcripts were TCR beta CDR3 regions. A set of HTBI primers served as the primers for a first-round RT-PCR of the TCR CDR3. TCRdb passed the multiplex PCR reads through MiXCR, listing each CDR3 protein once. In the table there are a few hundred thousand distinct CDR3 sequences, more than 15% of which are singletons. The material sequenced was blood. The receptor source for this set is a young woman with Graves' hyperthyroidism.

The rearrangement joins TRBV19 to TRBJ1-5; TRBD1 aligns across 7 bases. CDR1 and CDR2 (germline): LNHDA, SQIVND (reference sequence). This CDR3 region has 14 residues. Losses at the gene ends were 5 bases for V and 5 bases for J; bases not matched to a gene: 6. The CDR3 DNA is TGTGCCAGTAGTCTTGACAGGGTCGATCAGCCCCAGCATTTT. Residues: CASSLDRVDQPQHF.

This clonotype was counted many times. This chain links TRBV20-1 with TRBJ1-5, with a tentative D call TRBD1 (5 bases). V lost 5 bases and J lost 3, with 8 bases in between. Germline-derived CDR1 and CDR2 are DFQATT and SNEGSKA (reference sequence). This CDR3 has 12 residues. CDR3 protein: CSAEGFNQPQHF. The CDR3 DNA sequence: TGCAGTGCTGAGGGGTTCAATCAGCCCCAGCATTTT.

This clonotype showed up many times. This chain joins TRBV11-3 and TRBJ2-1, with a possible D match to TRBD1 (6 bases). This CDR3 spans 11 amino acids. Per germline, CDR1 SGHNT and CDR2 YENEEA. V was shortened by 6 bases and J by 7 bases, with 7 bases between the two germline ends. CDR3 sequence reads: CASSTGNEQFF. CDR3 coding DNA: TGTGCCAGCAGTACAGGGAATGAGCAGTTCTTC.

There are many counts of this clonotype. This chain uses TRBV6-2 or TRBV6-3 with TRBJ1-1; D call uncertain. This CDR3 contains 18 residues. Per the germline V gene, CDR1 is MNHEY and CDR2 is SVGEGT. Trimming left V 2 bases short and J 0 bases short, with 19 bases between. CDR3 region: CASSYERLQTRMNTEAFF. The CDR3 coding sequence is TGTGCCAGCAGTTACGAACGCCTCCAGACTCGAATGAACACTGAAGCTTTCTTT.

This clonotype has a handful of counts. The V gene is TRBV5-4, the J gene TRBJ2-3, with 9 positions matching TRBD2. Per the germline V gene, CDR1 is SGHNT and CDR2 is YYREEE (reference sequence). The CDR3 has 17 residues. V dropped 4 bases and J dropped 2; count of bases not matched to a gene: 11. The CDR3 loop is CASSRTGTSSFTDTQYF. CDR3 DNA: TGTGCCAGCAGCCGAACCGGGACTAGCTCATTCACAGATACGCAGTATTTT.

This clonotype was seen at least ten times. The chain carries TRBV11-3 and TRBJ1-1; 8 nucleotides align to TRBD1. V lost 5 bases and J lost 1; bases outside the gene matches: 12. The CDR3 has 17 amino acids. CDR1 and CDR2 (germline): SGHNT, YENEEA. DNA of the CDR3: TGTGCCAGCAGCCGCGGGACAGGCCGGGCCGGGAACACTGAAGCTTTCTTT. Amino acid sequence: CASSRGTGRAGNTEAFF. The entire variable domain, with the rest obtained from reference TRBV11-3 and TRBJ1-1, is as follows: EAGVVQSPRYKIIEKKQPVAFWCNPISGHNTLYWYLQNLGQGPELLIRYENEEAVDDSQLPKDRFSAERLKGVDSTLKIQPAELGDSAVYLCASSRGTGRAGNTEAFFGQGTRLTVV.